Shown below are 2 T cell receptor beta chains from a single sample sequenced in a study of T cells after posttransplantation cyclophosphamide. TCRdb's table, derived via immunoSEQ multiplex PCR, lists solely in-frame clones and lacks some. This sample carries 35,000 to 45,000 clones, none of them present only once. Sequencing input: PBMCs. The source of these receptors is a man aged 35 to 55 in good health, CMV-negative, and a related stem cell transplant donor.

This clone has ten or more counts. CDR3 loop: CASSESADSPLHF. CDR3 coding DNA: TGCGCCAGCAGTGAGTCAGCGGATTCACCCCTCCACTTT. The V and J genes are TRBV10-1 and TRBJ1-6; D gene ambiguous. Germline CDR1 reads WNHNN; CDR2 reads SYGVQD (reference sequence). The V end lost 0 bases, the J end lost 8 bases, and 5 bases lay between the germline ends. The CDR3 contains 13 residues.

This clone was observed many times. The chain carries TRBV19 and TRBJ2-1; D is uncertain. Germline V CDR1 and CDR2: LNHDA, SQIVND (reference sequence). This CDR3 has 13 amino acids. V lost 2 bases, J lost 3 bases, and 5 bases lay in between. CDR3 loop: CASSISLYNEQFF. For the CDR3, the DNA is TGTGCCAGTAGTATATCACTCTACAATGAGCAGTTCTTC.